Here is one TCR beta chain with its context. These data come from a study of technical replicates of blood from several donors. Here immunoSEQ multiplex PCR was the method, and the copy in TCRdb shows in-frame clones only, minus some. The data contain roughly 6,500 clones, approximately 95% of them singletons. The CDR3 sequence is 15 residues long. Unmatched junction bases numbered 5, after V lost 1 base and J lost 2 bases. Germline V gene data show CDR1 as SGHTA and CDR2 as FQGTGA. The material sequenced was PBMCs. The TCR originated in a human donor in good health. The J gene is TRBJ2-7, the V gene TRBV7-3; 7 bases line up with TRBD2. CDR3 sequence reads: CASSLNGGLAYEQYF. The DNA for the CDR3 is TGTGCCAGCAGCTTAAACGGCGGACTAGCCTACGAGCAGTACTTC. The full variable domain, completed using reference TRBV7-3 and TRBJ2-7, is GAGVSQTPSNKVTEKGKYVELRCDPISGHTALYWYRQSLGQGPEFLIYFQGTGAADDSGLPNDRFFAVRPEGSVSTLKIQRTERGDSAVYLCASSLNGGLAYEQYFGPGTRLTVT.